This T cell receptor beta chain was sequenced for a study of early T cells in non-severe SARS-CoV-2 infection. Attachment of unique molecular identifiers to individual cDNA molecules was performed. Each CDR3 protein is one row after TCRdb ran MiXCR on the 5' RACE reads. Found here are about 76,000 distinct CDR3 sequences, about 11% of them singletons; the top ten hold around 5%. CDR1 is MNHEY, CDR2 SVGAGI, per germline. This CDR3 spans 15 amino acids. The trim removed 5 bases at V and 2 bases at J, leaving 6 bases unmatched. The V call is TRBV6-5, the J call TRBJ2-3, with 8 positions matching TRBD2. Sequencing used whole blood. The sequence was obtained from an adult who was a healthcare worker with PCR-confirmed SARS-CoV-2 infection or an uninfected control (not recorded which). The CDR3 DNA sequence: TGTGCCAGCAGTGATCGCGGGGGGCCCACAGATACGCAGTATTTT. Its translation: CASSDRGGPTDTQYF.